This TCR beta chain was identified during a study of CD8 T cells in Susac syndrome. When the RNA was reverse transcribed, random hexamers were used with an input of roughly 0.45 to 1 ug. The method of amplification for TCR beta CDR3 was immunoSEQ multiplex PCR, covering 54 Vbeta and 13 Jbeta. TCRdb independently ran MiXCR on the immunoSEQ multiplex PCR reads; one entry per CDR3 protein. The sample carries fewer than 200,000 distinct CDR3 sequences, 85% to 95% recorded once. Trimming shortened V by 3 bases and J by 0 bases, and 10 bases separated the two germline ends. This CDR3 contains 15 residues. Germline-derived CDR1 and CDR2 are LGHDT and YNNKEL (reference sequence).

This sequence was found in a human donor with multiple sclerosis. The sequencing input was CD8+ T cells from PBMCs. The genes are TRBV3-1 and TRBJ2-3; weak D call: TRBD2 (7 bases). The CDR3 DNA reads TGTGCCAGCAGCCATTGCGGGGGCAGCACAGATACGCAGTATTTT. Translated: CASSHCGGSTDTQYF.